The clone carrying this TCR beta chain showed up many times. Its antigen is undetermined. TCRdb itself ran the RT-PCR reads through MiXCR, one entry per CDR3 protein. This table has 550,000 to 600,000 distinct CDR3 sequences, about 10% appearing once. This CDR3 comprises 18 residues. Germline CDR1 reads ENHRY; CDR2 reads SYGVKD. With 3 bases removed from V and 0 bases from J, the gap between germline ends came to 18 bases. This record comes from a study of response to subunit inactivated influenza vaccine. Study-level results: With each seasonal influenza vaccination, the authors suggested, few new T cells are recruited.

The source was PBMCs from blood, collected on the day of vaccination. The TCR comes from a man between 45 and 60 years old who received an inactivated influenza vaccine. The rearrangement uses TRBV10-3 and TRBJ2-1; D remains ambiguous. CDR3 residues: CAISEFGRTSSSYNEQFF. DNA of the CDR3: TGTGCCATCAGTGAATTTGGGCGAACTTCGAGCTCCTACAATGAGCAGTTCTTC.